Listed below are T cell receptor beta chains from one sample, sequenced in a study of T cells after yellow fever vaccination. TCRdb reanalysed the 5' RACE reads using MiXCR and keeps one entry per CDR3 protein. The sample shows about 320,000 distinct CDR3 sequences, about 10% of them seen only once. The source material was CD4+ T cells sorted from PBMCs, sampled 45 days after the yellow fever booster vaccination. Source of these receptors: a man aged 18 to 29 who received the YFV17D yellow fever vaccine. Each CDR3 is given with its conserved first and last residue. The D gene is left open where the match is weak. The size entry is marked missing in some rows and otherwise reads once, few, many or a size class.

D | J | size | V | CDR3 | DNA
NA | TRBJ1-1 | few | TRBV6-6 | CASSRDTTFGTEAFF | TGTGCCAGCAGCCGGGACACCACTTTTGGGACTGAAGCTTTCTTT
TRBD2 | TRBJ2-3 | few | TRBV7-2 | CASQVAGEDTQYF | TGTGCCAGTCAGGTAGCGGGGGAAGATACGCAGTATTTT
NA | TRBJ2-1 | NA | TRBV30 | CAWCQGGRSSYNEQFF | TGTGCCTGGTGTCAAGGTGGACGATCCTCCTACAATGAGCAGTTCTTC
TRBD1 | TRBJ2-5 | many | TRBV20-1 | CSAPSPGTGETQYF | TGCAGTGCACCAAGCCCAGGGACAGGGGAGACCCAGTACTTC
NA | TRBJ2-1 | NA | TRBV7-2 | CASSTRQRDEQFF | TGTGCCAGCAGCACCAGACAGAGGGATGAGCAGTTCTTC
NA | TRBJ2-5 | many | TRBV7-9 | CASSFWAIQETQYF | TGTGCCAGCAGCTTTTGGGCGATCCAAGAGACCCAGTACTTC
NA | TRBJ1-2 | few | TRBV7-2 | CASTRVRASNYGYTF | TGTGCCAGCACGAGAGTCCGGGCCTCTAACTATGGCTACACCTTC
NA | TRBJ2-5 | many | TRBV7-2 | CASRTVETQYF | TGTGCCAGCAGGACCGTGGAGACCCAGTACTTC
NA | TRBJ2-2 | few | TRBV4-3 | CASSQELGKQTGELFF | TGCGCCAGCAGCCAAGAACTGGGGAAACAGACCGGGGAGCTGTTTTTT
TRBD1 | TRBJ1-6 | few | TRBV4-3 | CASSQGDRRHSPLHF | TGCGCCAGCAGCCAGGGGGACAGGAGGCATTCACCCCTCCACTTT
NA | TRBJ1-5 | NA | TRBV24-1 | CATSVGWGSNQPQHF | TGTGCCACCAGTGTCGGTTGGGGTAGCAATCAGCCCCAGCATTTT
TRBD2 | TRBJ2-2 | NA | TRBV27 | CASSAASGTSGTGELFF | TGTGCCAGCAGCGCTGCTTCTGGGACTAGCGGGACCGGGGAGCTGTTTTTT
NA | TRBJ2-6 | NA | TRBV2 | CATSQDTGANVLTF | TGTGCCACCAGTCAAGACACTGGGGCCAACGTCCTGACTTTC
NA | TRBJ2-7 | few | TRBV18 | CASSPREEGAEQYF | TGTGCCAGCTCACCACGGGAAGAAGGTGCCGAGCAGTACTTC
NA | TRBJ1-1 | many | TRBV5-5 | CASSLGWVQNTEAFF | TGTGCCAGCAGCCTGGGCTGGGTCCAAAACACTGAAGCTTTCTTT
TRBD2 | TRBJ2-2 | NA | TRBV5-1 | CASSLELAENTGELFF | TGCGCCAGCAGCTTGGAGCTAGCGGAGAACACCGGGGAGCTGTTTTTT
TRBD1 | TRBJ2-4 | NA | TRBV7-9 | CASSWTGKAKNIQYF | TGTGCCAGCAGCTGGACAGGGAAGGCCAAAAACATTCAGTACTTC
TRBD2 | TRBJ2-7 | NA | TRBV9 | CASSVGLAGIYEQYF | TGTGCCAGCAGCGTAGGTCTAGCGGGGATCTACGAGCAGTACTTC
NA | TRBJ2-7 | few | TRBV5-1 | CASSLKGFEQYF | TGCGCCAGCAGCTTGAAGGGGTTCGAGCAGTACTTC
NA | TRBJ2-2 | many | TRBV6-5 | CASSYEGGADTGELFF | TGTGCCAGCAGTTACGAGGGGGGGGCCGACACCGGGGAGCTGTTTTTT
NA | TRBJ1-1 | NA | TRBV29-1 | CSVEGKVTEAFF | TGCAGCGTTGAAGGGAAGGTGACTGAAGCTTTCTTT
TRBD2 | TRBJ2-5 | few | TRBV5-4 | CASSPPQTSSKETQYF | TGTGCCAGCAGCCCACCTCAGACTAGCTCGAAAGAGACCCAGTACTTC
TRBD1 | TRBJ2-1 | NA | TRBV5-4 | CASSLGGTGKGNEQFF | TGTGCCAGCAGCTTGGGAGGGACAGGGAAGGGCAATGAGCAGTTCTTC
TRBD1 | TRBJ1-3 | NA | TRBV29-1 | CSADHRGGNTIYF | TGCAGCGCTGATCACAGGGGTGGAAACACCATATATTTT
NA | TRBJ1-1 | few | TRBV5-1 | CASSLSGGRDTEAFF | TGCGCCAGCAGCTTATCCGGGGGGCGGGACACTGAAGCTTTCTTT
NA | TRBJ2-2 | few | TRBV20-1 | CSAGGPAGPGELFF | TGCAGTGCTGGGGGTCCCGCCGGCCCCGGGGAGCTGTTTTTT
NA | TRBJ1-1 | few | TRBV30 | CAWGGLNTEAFF | TGTGCCTGGGGAGGTTTGAACACTGAAGCTTTCTTT
TRBD2 | TRBJ2-5 | few | TRBV20-1 | CSAFLASGGKETQYF | TGCAGTGCTTTTCTCGCTAGCGGGGGGAAAGAGACCCAGTACTTC
NA | TRBJ2-3 | few | TRBV6-1 | CASSEGLGVTDTQYF | TGTGCCAGCAGTGAAGGCCTCGGGGTCACAGATACGCAGTATTTT
NA | TRBJ2-1 | NA | TRBV7-9 | CASSLRGASNEQFF | TGTGCCAGCAGCTTACGGGGGGCGAGCAATGAGCAGTTCTTC
NA | TRBJ2-3 | many | TRBV12-3/TRBV12-4 | CASSRDREADTQYF | TGTGCCAGCAGCCGCGACAGGGAGGCAGATACGCAGTATTTT
TRBD2 | TRBJ2-7 | NA | TRBV18 | CASSHTSGGESPSEQYF | TGTGCCAGCTCACATACTAGCGGGGGGGAAAGCCCCAGCGAGCAGTACTTC
TRBD2 | TRBJ2-1 | NA | TRBV5-8 | CASTRIGGTANEQFF | TGTGCCAGCACCCGCATCGGGGGGACTGCCAATGAGCAGTTCTTC
NA | TRBJ2-7 | few | TRBV20-1 | CSAQRAPGMEQYF | TGCAGTGCCCAGCGGGCCCCTGGGATGGAGCAGTACTTC
NA | TRBJ2-3 | few | TRBV6-4 | CASSDSAYTDTQYF | TGTGCCAGCAGTGACTCAGCCTACACAGATACGCAGTATTTT
NA | TRBJ2-3 | NA | TRBV5-1 | CASSLGGPYLTDTQYF | TGCGCCAGCAGCTTAGGTGGCCCGTATTTAACAGATACGCAGTATTTT
NA | TRBJ1-2 | NA | TRBV4-2 | CASSQAARGLYGYTF | TGTGCCAGCAGCCAAGCCGCCAGGGGCCTATATGGCTACACCTTC
TRBD1 | TRBJ1-1 | many | TRBV5-1 | CASSTPTQGETEAFF | TGCGCCAGCAGCACACCCACCCAGGGGGAAACTGAAGCTTTCTTT
NA | TRBJ1-3 | few | TRBV5-4 | CASSAGQLSGNTIYF | TGTGCCAGCAGCGCCGGACAGCTCTCTGGAAACACCATATATTTT
NA | TRBJ1-5 | few | TRBV6-5 | CASSNDGNSNQPQHF | TGTGCCAGCAGCAACGACGGTAATAGCAATCAGCCCCAGCATTTT
TRBD1 | TRBJ1-1 | NA | TRBV19 | CASSPARAQGARTEAFF | TGTGCCAGTAGTCCCGCCCGCGCACAGGGGGCGCGCACTGAAGCTTTCTTT